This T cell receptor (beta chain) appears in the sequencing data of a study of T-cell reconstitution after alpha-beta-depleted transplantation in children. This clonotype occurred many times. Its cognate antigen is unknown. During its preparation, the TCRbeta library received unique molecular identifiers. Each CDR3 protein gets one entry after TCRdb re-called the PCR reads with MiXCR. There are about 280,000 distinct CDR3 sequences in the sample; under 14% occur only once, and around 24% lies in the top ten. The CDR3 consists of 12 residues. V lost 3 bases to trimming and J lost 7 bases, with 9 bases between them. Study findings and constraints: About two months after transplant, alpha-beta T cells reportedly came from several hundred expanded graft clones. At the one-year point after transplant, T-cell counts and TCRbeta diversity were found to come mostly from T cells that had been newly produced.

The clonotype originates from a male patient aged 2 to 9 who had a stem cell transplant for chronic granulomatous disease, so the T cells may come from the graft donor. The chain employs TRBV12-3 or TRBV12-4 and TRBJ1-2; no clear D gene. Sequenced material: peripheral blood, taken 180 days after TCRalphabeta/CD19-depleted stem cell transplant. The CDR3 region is CASSFLRSGYTF. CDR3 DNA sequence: TGTGCCAGCAGTTTTTTAAGGAGTGGCTACACCTTC.